A single sample gave rise to the 18 T cell receptor beta chains below, sequenced in a study of T cell repertoires in cytomegalovirus infection. TCRdb reprocessed the reads with MiXCR, giving one entry per CDR3 protein. The table lists under 100,000 distinct CDR3 sequences, 3% to 4.5% of them singletons. The sample comprised PBMCs. These receptors came from a human donor in good health (CMV status not recorded). Some clones in this sample may be carry-over from other donors' samples.

Many counts were recorded for this clonotype. The gene calls are TRBV5-1 and TRBJ2-3; no clear D. Germline V gene lookup returns CDR1 SGHRS and CDR2 YFSETQ. This CDR3 comprises 14 residues. V was shortened by 7 bases and J by 4 bases, with 16 bases between the two germline ends. CDR3: CASGPRTSADTQYF. In nucleotides, the CDR3 is TGCGCCAGCGGCCCACGAACGAGCGCAGATACGCAGTATTTT.

Ten or more counts support this clonotype. V usage is TRBV7-2 and J usage is TRBJ1-5, with no clear D. Germline V gene sequence: CDR1 SGHTA, CDR2 FQGNSA. The CDR3 length is 15 residues. V gave up 5 bases and J gave up 0 bases, with 11 bases separating them. The CDR3 spells CASSPWSSSNQPQHF. CDR3 DNA sequence: TGTGCCAGCAGCCCCTGGTCCTCTAGCAATCAGCCCCAGCATTTT.

This clonotype appeared many times. The V and J genes are TRBV7-8 and TRBJ2-5; D is unresolved. Trimming shortened V by 5 bases and J by 4 bases, and 17 bases separated the two germline ends. CDR3 length equals 15 residues. CDR1 and CDR2 from the germline V gene are SGHVS and FQNEAQ. CDR3 nucleotides: TGTGCCAGCAGCCCCCAACGAACCAAAATAGAGACCCAGTACTTC. This sequence encodes CASSPQRTKIETQYF.

At least ten counts were recorded for this clonotype. The rearrangement links TRBV14 to TRBJ1-3, with 7 bases fitting TRBD1. The V gene end was trimmed by 4 bases and the J gene end by 2 bases; junction bases not matched to a gene: 8. Germline CDR1 and CDR2: SGHDN and FVKESK. The CDR3 is made up of 16 amino acids. The chain's CDR3 is CASSRRDSPPGNTIYF. The DNA for the CDR3 is TGTGCCAGCAGCCGAAGGGACAGCCCGCCTGGAAACACCATATATTTT.

This clonotype was recorded many times. The V call is TRBV20-1, the J call TRBJ1-2; 10 bases agree with TRBD1. Trimming at V came to 6 bases and at J to 6 bases, leaving 10 bases not matched to a gene. The CDR3 is 14 residues long. CDR1 DFQATT and CDR2 SNEGSKA come from the germline V gene (reference sequence). This CDR3 is CSAISPGQGHGYTF. In nucleotides, the CDR3 is TGCAGTGCCATCTCCCCGGGACAGGGGCATGGCTACACCTTC.

The table lists this clonotype with many counts. This sequence joins TRBV7-9 and TRBJ1-1; D not certain. There are 13 residues in the CDR3. V was pared by 6 bases and J by 3 bases, with 11 bases between. Germline loops: CDR1 SEHNR, CDR2 FQNEAQ (reference sequence). The CDR3 loop reads CASSKTDYTEAFF. The CDR3, as DNA: TGTGCCAGCAGTAAAACAGATTACACTGAAGCTTTCTTT. Together with reference TRBV7-9 and TRBJ1-1, the CDR3 gives the full variable domain: DTGVSQNPRHKITKRGQNVTFRCDPISEHNRLYWYRQTLGQGPEFLTYFQNEAQLEKSRLLSDRFSAERPKGSFSTLEIQRTEQGDSAMYLCASSKTDYTEAFFGQGTRLTVV.

This clonotype has ten or more counts. V is TRBV18 and J is TRBJ1-5, with D possibly being TRBD1 (6 bases). Trimming cost V 2 bases and J 4 bases, with 15 bases left between them. Germline V lookup: CDR1 KGHSH, CDR2 LQKENI. The CDR3 extends over 16 amino acids. The CDR3 loop is CASSPGTPGPNQPQHF. CDR3 DNA sequence: TGTGCCAGCTCACCAGGGACACCAGGACCTAATCAGCCCCAGCATTTT.

This clonotype was seen ten or more times. The chain combines TRBV6-5 with TRBJ2-3; 11 nucleotides line up with TRBD2. The CDR3 consists of 15 residues. The germline CDR1 and CDR2 sequences are MNHEY and SVGAGI. Unmatched junction bases numbered 2, after V lost 4 bases and J lost 2 bases. This CDR3 is CASSFSGGDTDTQYF. The DNA of the CDR3 is TGTGCCAGCAGTTTTAGCGGGGGGGACACAGATACGCAGTATTTT.

This clonotype has ten or more counts. The V gene is TRBV9, the J gene TRBJ1-4; the D gene is possibly TRBD1 (6 bases). V shed 4 bases and J shed 0 bases, with 10 bases lying between them. The CDR3 runs 15 residues. From germline, CDR1 is SGDLS and CDR2 YYNGEE. CDR3 nucleotide sequence: TGTGCCAGCAGCACCCAGGGGACAACTAATGAAAAACTGTTTTTT. This gives the protein CASSTQGTTNEKLFF.

This clonotype was seen at least ten times. This chain joins TRBV7-2 and TRBJ1-1; D is unclear. V was cut by 3 bases and J by 4 bases, with 6 bases left in between. Per germline, CDR1 SGHTA and CDR2 FQGNSA. The CDR3 is 12 residues long. CDR3 sequence (DNA): TGTGCCAGCAGCTTTGGGGTCACTGAAGCTTTCTTT. Translation gives CASSFGVTEAFF.

This clonotype was counted ten times or more. At one end the junction does not follow the germline gene, possibly because of a read error. This chain uses TRBV28 with TRBJ1-1; 11 bases fit TRBD1. This CDR3 comprises 14 residues. The germline CDR1 and CDR2 sequences are MDHEN and SYDVKM. DNA for the CDR3: TGTGCCAGCAGTTTACCGGGACAGGGGGTGCCCGCGAACTTT. Residues: CASSLPGQGVPANF.

This clonotype was detected many times. This chain joins TRBV28 and TRBJ1-1; tentative D call: TRBD1 (5 bases). The CDR3 is 13 amino acids. Germline V gene data show CDR1 as MDHEN and CDR2 as SYDVKM. Trimming stripped 6 bases from V and 9 bases from J, with 17 bases between. This CDR3 is CASRGKGERQAFF. The CDR3 DNA is TGTGCCAGCAGGGGGAAAGGGGAACGTCAAGCTTTCTTT.

This clonotype has a count of ten or more. V and J are TRBV6-2 or TRBV6-3 and TRBJ1-1; D is possibly TRBD1 (6 bases). This CDR3 is built from 18 residues. Germline V gene sequence: CDR1 MNHEY, CDR2 SVGEGT. V gave up 0 bases and J gave up 1 base, with 18 bases separating them. CDR3 nucleotide sequence: TGTGCCAGCAGTTACTCGTTAGGCGGGGGCAGCGGGAACACTGAAGCTTTCTTT. Translating it yields CASSYSLGGGSGNTEAFF.

This clonotype appeared many times. The genes are TRBV2 and TRBJ1-4; the D gene is possibly TRBD1 (5 bases). The CDR3 runs 15 residues. Germline V gene sequence: CDR1 SNHLY, CDR2 FYNNEI. Trimming removed 6 bases at V and 4 bases at J, with 15 bases between. For the CDR3, the DNA is TGTGCCAGCAGGCGGGACGGTCGGGGTAATGAAAAACTGTTTTTT. Encoded protein: CASRRDGRGNEKLFF.

The gene calls are TRBV12-3 or TRBV12-4 and TRBJ2-7; D unclear. The CDR3 is 10 amino acids. The ends were cut back, 2 bases at V and 4 bases at J, with 0 bases in the middle. This CDR3 is CASSLYEQYF. The CDR3 DNA is TGTGCCAGCAGTTTATACGAGCAGTACTTC.

This clonotype was found many times. The chain combines TRBV12-3 or TRBV12-4 with TRBJ2-7; D is perhaps TRBD1 (6 bases). Trimming removed 6 bases from V and 2 bases from J, with 11 bases in between. The CDR3 has 13 amino acids. In nucleotides, the CDR3 is TGTGCCAGCAGCATGGGACATCCCTACGAGCAGTACTTC. It translates to CASSMGHPYEQYF.

This clonotype was observed many times. The chain combines TRBV7-6 with TRBJ2-5; unclear D gene. CDR1 and CDR2 from the germline V gene are SGHVS and FNYEAQ. V gave up 1 base and J gave up 1 base, with 4 bases separating them. The CDR3 length is 13 residues. The CDR3 here is CASSLGTQETQYF. The CDR3 DNA sequence: TGTGCCAGCAGCTTAGGGACCCAAGAGACCCAGTACTTC.

This clonotype showed up many times. This rearrangement joins TRBV7-3 to TRBJ2-3; D uncertain. The CDR3 runs 13 residues. V shed 4 bases and J shed 0 bases, with 5 bases lying between them. Germline CDR1 is SGHTA and CDR2 is FQGTGA. CDR3 amino acids: CASSSDSTDTQYF. For the CDR3, the DNA is TGTGCCAGCAGCTCGGACAGCACAGATACGCAGTATTTT.